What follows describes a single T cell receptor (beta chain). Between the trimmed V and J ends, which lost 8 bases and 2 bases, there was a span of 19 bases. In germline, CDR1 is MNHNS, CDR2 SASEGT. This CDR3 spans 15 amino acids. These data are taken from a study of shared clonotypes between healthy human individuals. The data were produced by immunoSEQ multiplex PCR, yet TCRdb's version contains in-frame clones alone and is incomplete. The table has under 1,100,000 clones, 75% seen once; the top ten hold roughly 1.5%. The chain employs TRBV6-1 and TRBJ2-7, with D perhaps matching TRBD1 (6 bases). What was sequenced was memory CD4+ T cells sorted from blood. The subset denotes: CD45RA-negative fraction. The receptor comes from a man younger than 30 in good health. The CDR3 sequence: CASGDLDSFTYEQYF. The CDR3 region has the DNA TGTGCCAGCGGGGATTTGGACAGCTTCACCTACGAGCAGTACTTC.